A single sample gave rise to the 21 T cell receptor beta chains below, sequenced in a study of blood T cell repertoires in COVID-19. Measured with immunoSEQ multiplex PCR; TCRdb has only the in-frame clones, and not every one. The sample carries approximately 350,000 clones, 75% to 90% recorded once. The sequencing sample was made of peripheral blood. Every receptor here comes from a woman in her fifties or sixties with COVID-19, enrolled during active disease.

The chain recombines TRBV27 with TRBJ2-3; 15 positions agree with TRBD2. CDR3 length: 17 amino acids. V shed 4 bases and J 1 base; nucleotides not matched to a gene: 3. Germline V gene data show CDR1 as MNHEY and CDR2 as SMNVEV (reference sequence). CDR3 region: CASSSGLAGGRTDTQYF. CDR3 coding DNA: TGTGCCAGCAGTTCCGGACTAGCGGGAGGGCGCACAGATACGCAGTATTTT.

V and J are TRBV4-2 and TRBJ1-3; perhaps TRBD1 as D (6 bases). V lost 1 base to trimming and J lost 4 bases, with 17 bases between them. The CDR3 is 17 amino acids. CDR1 and CDR2 from the germline V gene are LGHNA and YNFKEQ. The CDR3 nucleotides are TGTGCCAGCAGCCAAGGGGCAGGGGCGTCGTCCGGAAACACCATATATTTT. Translating it yields CASSQGAGASSGNTIYF.

This chain links TRBV6-1 with TRBJ1-2; no firm D call. V lost 7 bases to trimming and J lost 4 bases, with 19 bases between them. The CDR3 is 15 residues long. The germline CDR1 and CDR2 sequences are MNHNS and SASEGT. CDR3: CASTDQTTYRYGYTF. In DNA form, the CDR3 reads TGTGCCAGCACCGACCAGACAACCTACCGCTATGGCTACACCTTC.

The chain combines TRBV12-5 with TRBJ1-5; no definite D call. Trimming cost V 7 bases and J 4 bases, with 14 bases left between them. Germline CDR1 is LGHNT and CDR2 is FRNRAP. This CDR3 comprises 14 residues. This chain's CDR3 is CASVPRGQNQPQHF. The CDR3 bases are TGTGCTAGTGTGCCCCGAGGGCAGAATCAGCCCCAGCATTTT. Complete variable domain (other parts from reference TRBV12-5 and TRBJ1-5): DARVTQTPRHKVTEMGQEVTMRCQPILGHNTVFWYRQTMMQGLELLAYFRNRAPLDDSGMPKDRFSAEMPDATLATLKIQPSEPRDSAVYFCASVPRGQNQPQHFGDGTRLSIL.

The chain employs TRBV11-2 and TRBJ1-1; maybe TRBD1 (5 bases). CDR3 length: 13 residues. Trimming removed 3 bases at V and 2 bases at J, with 7 bases between. CDR1 is SGHAT and CDR2 is FQNNGV in the germline V gene. CDR3 residues: CASSFDRNTEAFF. The CDR3, as DNA: TGTGCCAGCAGCTTTGACAGAAACACTGAAGCTTTCTTT. The complete variable domain, with remaining parts taken from reference TRBV11-2 and TRBJ1-1, reads EAGVAQSPRYKIIEKRQSVAFWCNPISGHATLYWYQQILGQGPKLLIQFQNNGVVDDSQLPKDRFSAERLKGVDSTLKIQPAKLEDSAVYLCASSFDRNTEAFFGQGTRLTVV.

The chain links TRBV27 to TRBJ1-1, with a tentative D call TRBD1 (5 bases). With 4 bases removed from V and 4 bases from J, the gap between germline ends came to 7 bases. Germline CDR1 MNHEY, CDR2 SMNVEV (reference sequence). CDR3 length: 12 amino acids. The CDR3 region has the DNA TGTGCCAGCAGTTCCGGGGGCACTGAAGCTTTCTTT. Encoded protein: CASSSGGTEAFF.

V gene TRBV6-6 combines with J gene TRBJ1-5, with D possibly being TRBD1 (6 bases). Between the trimmed V and J ends, which lost 7 bases and 1 base, there was a span of 11 bases. The CDR3 runs to 14 residues. Germline lookup yields CDR1 MNHNY and CDR2 SVGAGI (reference sequence). The CDR3 nucleotides are TGTGCCAGCAATACAGGGCAGAGCAATCAGCCCCAGCATTTT. As protein: CASNTGQSNQPQHF.

The rearrangement uses TRBV11-2 and TRBJ2-1; D possibly corresponds to TRBD2 (5 bases). The germline V gene encodes CDR1 SGHAT and CDR2 FQNNGV. The CDR3 covers 12 residues. Trimming removed 1 base from V and 9 bases from J, with 7 bases in between. CDR3 sequence (DNA): TGTGCCAGCAGCTTAGCTAGCCTTGAGCAGTTCTTC. Its translation is CASSLASLEQFF.

The chain has TRBV27 and TRBJ2-1; tentative D call: TRBD1 (5 bases). In germline, CDR1 is MNHEY, CDR2 SMNVEV (reference sequence). Between the trimmed V and J ends, which lost 5 bases and 4 bases, there was a span of 12 bases. The CDR3 has 14 residues. The CDR3 reads CASSTYRPYNEQFF. The CDR3 region has the DNA TGTGCCAGCAGTACCTACAGGCCTTACAATGAGCAGTTCTTC.

The sample holds a few counts of this clone. This chain links TRBV30 with TRBJ1-2, with D unclear. The CDR3 has 11 amino acids. CDR1 is GTSNPN and CDR2 is SVGIG in the germline V gene (reference sequence). The CDR3 nucleotides read TGTGCGGCAGACAAGATCTTTGGCTACACCTTC. It translates to CAADKIFGYTF.

The chain couples TRBV6-1 to TRBJ2-4; 10 nucleotides match TRBD1. The junction had 9 bases not matched to a gene; V was cut back by 3 bases and J by 7 bases. Per the germline V gene, CDR1 is MNHNS and CDR2 is SASEGT. The CDR3 loop spans 16 amino acids. The CDR3 loop reads CASSELDRGALNIQYF. The DNA of the CDR3 is TGTGCCAGCAGTGAGTTGGACAGGGGGGCTCTGAACATTCAGTACTTC.

The chain uses TRBV6-6 and TRBJ1-3, with TRBD1 matching over 7 bases. V lost 4 bases, J lost 4 bases, and 10 bases stayed unmatched. The CDR3 runs to 16 residues. Germline V gene data show CDR1 as MNHNY and CDR2 as SVGAGI (reference sequence). In DNA, the CDR3 is TGTGCCAGCAGTTCGACAGGGTCCCCAGAGGGAAACACCATATATTTT. It encodes CASSSTGSPEGNTIYF.

The gene calls are TRBV30 and TRBJ2-1; the D is unclear. CDR1 is GTSNPN, CDR2 SVGIG, per germline (reference sequence). This CDR3 has 14 amino acids. V was clipped by 1 base and J by 0 bases, with 7 bases between them. The CDR3 spells CAWSEASSYNEQFF. The CDR3 coding sequence is TGTGCCTGGAGTGAGGCTAGCTCCTACAATGAGCAGTTCTTC. The whole variable domain, filled in from reference TRBV30 and TRBJ2-1, reads SQTIHQWPATLVQPVGSPLSLECTVEGTSNPNLYWYRQAAGRGLQLLFYSVGIGQISSEVPQNLSASRPQDRQFILSSKKLLLSDSGFYLCAWSEASSYNEQFFGPGTRLTVL.

About this clone: One junction end does not reproduce the germline sequence, and a read error may be involved. V and J are TRBV5-1 and TRBJ2-7; 7 nucleotides match TRBD2. Germline lookup yields CDR1 SGHRS and CDR2 YFSETQ. The CDR3 is 14 residues long. CDR3 sequence: CASSFTTSSHEQYF. CDR3 bases: TGCGCCAGCAGCTTTACGACTAGCTCCCACGAGCAGTACTTC. The entire variable domain, with the rest obtained from reference TRBV5-1 and TRBJ2-7, is as follows: KAGVTQTPRYLIKTRGQQVTLSCSPISGHRSVSWYQQTPGQGLQFLFEYFSETQRNKGNFPGRFSGRQFSNSRSEMNVSTLELGDSALYLCASSFTTSSHEQYFGPGTRLTVT.

The V gene is TRBV5-5, the J gene TRBJ2-5, with TRBD2 identical over 9 bases. The germline V gene has CDR1 SGHKS and CDR2 YYEKEE (reference sequence). Trimming cost V 1 base and J 4 bases; bases outside gene matches: 8. The CDR3 totals 16 residues. CDR3 nucleotide sequence: TGTGCCAGCAGCTTGTCACTCGGACTAGCGTTAGAGACCCAGTACTTC. It yields the protein CASSLSLGLALETQYF.

The chain joins TRBV10-3 to TRBJ1-4; D is unclear. Germline V lookup: CDR1 ENHRY, CDR2 SYGVKD. This CDR3 is built from 13 residues. With 5 bases removed from V and 7 bases from J, the gap between germline ends came to 11 bases. The CDR3: CAISKSSAEKLFF. The CDR3 coding sequence is TGTGCCATCAGTAAATCCAGTGCTGAAAAACTGTTTTTT.

The CDR3 DNA follows: TGCGCCAGCAGCCCCCGTGGCGGGATACAAGGAAACACCATATATTTT. Its translation is CASSPRGGIQGNTIYF. This chain joins TRBV5-1 and TRBJ1-3; no clear D. CDR1 SGHRS and CDR2 YFSETQ come from the germline V gene. The CDR3 runs 16 residues. The V gene lost 4 bases and the J gene lost 4 bases, with 18 bases spanning the gap.

The chain employs TRBV19 and TRBJ2-7; D is possibly TRBD1 (6 bases). Trimming pared 5 bases from V and 2 bases from J, leaving 16 bases between. CDR1 and CDR2 (germline): LNHDA, SQIVND (reference sequence). CDR3 length: 15 residues. The CDR3 loop is CASSLRTQGTYEQYF. The DNA for the CDR3 is TGTGCCAGTAGTCTCCGAACACAGGGAACCTACGAGCAGTACTTC.

The chain couples TRBV11-3 to TRBJ2-7, with 7 bases that match TRBD2. Germline loops: CDR1 SGHNT, CDR2 YENEEA. The CDR3 has 15 residues. The V segment lost 5 bases and the J segment 4 bases; nucleotides outside the gene matches: 11. CDR3 nucleotide sequence: TGTGCCAGCAGCCCTAACTTGGCGGGAGCGTACGAGCAGTACTTC. Its protein product is CASSPNLAGAYEQYF.

This chain joins TRBV7-9 and TRBJ2-7, with TRBD2 as a possible D gene (6 bases). The CDR3 has 14 residues. V lost 1 base and J lost 2, with 9 bases in between. Germline CDR1 SEHNR, CDR2 FQNEAQ (reference sequence). The CDR3 bases are TGTGCCAGCAGCTTAGAGGAGGGTCCCTACGAGCAGTACTTC. Protein: CASSLEEGPYEQYF.

The chain couples TRBV30 to TRBJ2-3; 7 bases align to TRBD1. The CDR3 length is 15 residues. Trimming cost V 5 bases and J 3 bases; bases outside gene matches: 11. Germline V gene data show CDR1 as GTSNPN and CDR2 as SVGIG (reference sequence). The CDR3: CAWGAQGSSTDTQYF. DNA of the CDR3: TGTGCCTGGGGCGCACAGGGGTCTAGTACAGATACGCAGTATTTT. Combining the CDR3 with reference TRBV30 and TRBJ2-3 gives the whole variable domain SQTIHQWPATLVQPVGSPLSLECTVEGTSNPNLYWYRQAAGRGLQLLFYSVGIGQISSEVPQNLSASRPQDRQFILSSKKLLLSDSGFYLCAWGAQGSSTDTQYFGPGTRLTVL.